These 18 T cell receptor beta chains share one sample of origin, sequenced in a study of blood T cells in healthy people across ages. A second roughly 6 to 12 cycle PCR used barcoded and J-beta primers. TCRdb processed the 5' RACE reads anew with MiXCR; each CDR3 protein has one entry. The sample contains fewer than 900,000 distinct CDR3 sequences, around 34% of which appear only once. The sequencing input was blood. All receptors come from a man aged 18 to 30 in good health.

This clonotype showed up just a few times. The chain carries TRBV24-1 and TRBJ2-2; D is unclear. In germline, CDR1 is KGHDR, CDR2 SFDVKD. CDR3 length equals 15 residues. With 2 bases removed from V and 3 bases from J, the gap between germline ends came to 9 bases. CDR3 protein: CATSDSNIHTGELFF. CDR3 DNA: TGTGCCACCAGTGATTCGAACATTCACACCGGGGAGCTGTTTTTT.

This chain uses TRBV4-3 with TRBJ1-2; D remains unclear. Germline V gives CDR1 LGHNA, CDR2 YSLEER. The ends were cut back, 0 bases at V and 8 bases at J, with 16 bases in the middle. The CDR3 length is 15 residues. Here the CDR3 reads CASSQDSRQWYGYTF. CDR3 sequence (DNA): TGCGCCAGCAGCCAAGATAGTAGACAATGGTACGGCTACACCTTC.

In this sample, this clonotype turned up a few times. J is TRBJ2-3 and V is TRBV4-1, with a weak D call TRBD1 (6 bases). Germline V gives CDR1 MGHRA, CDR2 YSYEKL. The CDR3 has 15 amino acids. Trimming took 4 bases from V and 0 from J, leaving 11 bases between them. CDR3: CASSPDSPSTDTQYF. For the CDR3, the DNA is TGCGCCAGCAGCCCGGACAGCCCCAGCACAGATACGCAGTATTTT.

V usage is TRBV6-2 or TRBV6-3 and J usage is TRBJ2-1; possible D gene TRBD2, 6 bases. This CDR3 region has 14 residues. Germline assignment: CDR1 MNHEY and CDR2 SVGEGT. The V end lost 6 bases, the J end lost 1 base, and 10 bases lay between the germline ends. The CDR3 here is CASRIAASYNEQFF. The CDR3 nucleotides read TGTGCCAGCAGGATAGCGGCTTCCTACAATGAGCAGTTCTTC.

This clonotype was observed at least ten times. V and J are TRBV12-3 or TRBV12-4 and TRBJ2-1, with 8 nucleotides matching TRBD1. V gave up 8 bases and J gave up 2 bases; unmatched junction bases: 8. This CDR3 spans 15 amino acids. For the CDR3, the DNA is TGTGCCAGCGGCGGACAGGGACCTGCCTACAATGAGCAGTTCTTC. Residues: CASGGQGPAYNEQFF.

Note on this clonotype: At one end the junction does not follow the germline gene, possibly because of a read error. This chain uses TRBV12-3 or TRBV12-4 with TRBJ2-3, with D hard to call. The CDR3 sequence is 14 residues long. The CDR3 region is CASRLGAFTDTQYF. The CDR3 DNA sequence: TGTGCCAGCAGGTTAGGCGCATTCACAGATACGCAGTATTTT.

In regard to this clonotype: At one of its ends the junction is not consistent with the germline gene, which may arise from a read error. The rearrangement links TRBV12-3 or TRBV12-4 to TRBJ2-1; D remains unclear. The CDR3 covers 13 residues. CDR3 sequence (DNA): TGTGCCCGCAGTTTAGAGGTCGTTAAGGAGCAGTTCTTC. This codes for CARSLEVVKEQFF.

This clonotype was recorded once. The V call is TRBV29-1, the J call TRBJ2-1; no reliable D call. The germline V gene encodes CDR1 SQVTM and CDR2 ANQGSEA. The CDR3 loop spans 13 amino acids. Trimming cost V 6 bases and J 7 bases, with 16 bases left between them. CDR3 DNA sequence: TGCAGCGTCGACAAGGGTTTATATAATGAGCAGTTCTTC. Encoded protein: CSVDKGLYNEQFF.

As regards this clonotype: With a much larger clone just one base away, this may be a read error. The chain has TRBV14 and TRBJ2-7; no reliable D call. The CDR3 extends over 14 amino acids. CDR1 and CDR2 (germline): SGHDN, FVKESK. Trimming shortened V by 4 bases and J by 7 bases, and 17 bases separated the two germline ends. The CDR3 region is CASSLDLANNEQYF. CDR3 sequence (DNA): TGTGCCAGCAGCCTTGACTTAGCAAACAATGAGCAGTACTTC.

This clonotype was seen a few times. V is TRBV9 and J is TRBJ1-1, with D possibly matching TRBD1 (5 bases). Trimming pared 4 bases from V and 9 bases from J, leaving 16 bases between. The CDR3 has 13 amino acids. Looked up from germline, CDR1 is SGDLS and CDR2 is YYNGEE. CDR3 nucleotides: TGTGCCAGCAGCAACAATCAGGGAGGAAAAGCTTTCTTT. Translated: CASSNNQGGKAFF.

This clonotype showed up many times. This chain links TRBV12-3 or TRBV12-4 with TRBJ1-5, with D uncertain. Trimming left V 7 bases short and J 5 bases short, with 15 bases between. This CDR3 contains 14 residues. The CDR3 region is CASTATGRDQPQHF. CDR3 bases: TGTGCCAGCACGGCCACGGGAAGAGATCAGCCCCAGCATTTT.

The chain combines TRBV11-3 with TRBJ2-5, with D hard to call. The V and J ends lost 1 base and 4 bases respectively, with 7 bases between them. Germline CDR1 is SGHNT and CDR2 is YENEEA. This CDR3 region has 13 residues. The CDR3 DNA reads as TGTGCCAGCAGCTTAGCCTACCGAGAGACCCAGTACTTC. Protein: CASSLAYRETQYF.

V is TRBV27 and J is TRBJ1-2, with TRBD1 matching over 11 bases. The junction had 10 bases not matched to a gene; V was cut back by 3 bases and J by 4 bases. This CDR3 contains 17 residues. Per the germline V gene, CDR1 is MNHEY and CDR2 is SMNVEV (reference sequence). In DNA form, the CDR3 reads TGTGCCAGCAGTTTTCTGGGGACAGGGGGTCATATCTATGGCTACACCTTC. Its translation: CASSFLGTGGHIYGYTF.

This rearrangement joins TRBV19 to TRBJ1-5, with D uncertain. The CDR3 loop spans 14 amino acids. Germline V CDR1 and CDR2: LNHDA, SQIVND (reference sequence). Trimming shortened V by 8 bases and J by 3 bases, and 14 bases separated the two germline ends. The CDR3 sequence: CASCSRALNQPQHF. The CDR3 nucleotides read TGTGCCAGTTGTAGCCGGGCCCTCAATCAGCCCCAGCATTTT.

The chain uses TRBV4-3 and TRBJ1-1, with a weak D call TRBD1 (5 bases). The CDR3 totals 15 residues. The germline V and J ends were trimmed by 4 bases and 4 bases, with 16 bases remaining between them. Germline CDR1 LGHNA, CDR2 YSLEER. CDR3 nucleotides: TGCGCCAGCAGCCGAGATGAAGGGGAGGCCACTGAAGCTTTCTTT. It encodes CASSRDEGEATEAFF.

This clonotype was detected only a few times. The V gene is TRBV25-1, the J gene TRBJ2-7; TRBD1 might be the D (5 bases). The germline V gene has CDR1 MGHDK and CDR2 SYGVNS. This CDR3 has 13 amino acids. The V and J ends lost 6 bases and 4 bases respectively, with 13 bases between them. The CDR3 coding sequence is TGTGCCAGCAGCCCCAGTGGACAATACGAGCAGTACTTC. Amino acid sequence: CASSPSGQYEQYF.

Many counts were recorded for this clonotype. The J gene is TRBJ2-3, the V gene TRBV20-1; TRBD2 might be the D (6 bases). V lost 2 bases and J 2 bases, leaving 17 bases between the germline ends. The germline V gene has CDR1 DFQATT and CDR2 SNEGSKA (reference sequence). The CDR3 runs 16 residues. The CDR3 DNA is TGCAGTGCTAGATCGCCGGGAGAGTCATCCACAGATACGCAGTATTTT. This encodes CSARSPGESSTDTQYF.

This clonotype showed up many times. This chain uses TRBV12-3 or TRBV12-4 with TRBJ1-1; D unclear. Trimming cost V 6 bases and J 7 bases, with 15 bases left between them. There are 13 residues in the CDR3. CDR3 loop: CASSPHKAGEAFF. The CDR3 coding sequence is TGTGCCAGCAGCCCCCATAAAGCCGGTGAAGCTTTCTTT.